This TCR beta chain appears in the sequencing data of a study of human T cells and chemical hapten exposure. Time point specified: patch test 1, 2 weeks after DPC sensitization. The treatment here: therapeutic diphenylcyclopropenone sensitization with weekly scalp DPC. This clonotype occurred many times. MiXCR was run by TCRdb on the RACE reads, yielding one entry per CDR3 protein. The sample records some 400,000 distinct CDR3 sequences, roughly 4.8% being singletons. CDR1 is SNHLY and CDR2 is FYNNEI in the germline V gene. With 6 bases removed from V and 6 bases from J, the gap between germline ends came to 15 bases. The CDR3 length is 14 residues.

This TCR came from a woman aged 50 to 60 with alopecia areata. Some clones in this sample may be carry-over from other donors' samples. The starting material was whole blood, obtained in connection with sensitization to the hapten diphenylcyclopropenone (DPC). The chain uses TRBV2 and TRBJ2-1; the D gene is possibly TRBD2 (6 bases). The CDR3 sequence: CASRGTAVRNEQFF. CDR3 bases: TGTGCCAGCAGGGGGACTGCCGTACGCAATGAGCAGTTCTTC. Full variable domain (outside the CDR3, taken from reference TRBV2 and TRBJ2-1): EPEVTQTPSHQVTQMGQEVILRCVPISNHLYFYWYRQILGQKVEFLVSFYNNEISEKSEIFDDQFSVERPDGSNFTLKIRSTKLEDSAMYFCASRGTAVRNEQFFGPGTRLTVL.